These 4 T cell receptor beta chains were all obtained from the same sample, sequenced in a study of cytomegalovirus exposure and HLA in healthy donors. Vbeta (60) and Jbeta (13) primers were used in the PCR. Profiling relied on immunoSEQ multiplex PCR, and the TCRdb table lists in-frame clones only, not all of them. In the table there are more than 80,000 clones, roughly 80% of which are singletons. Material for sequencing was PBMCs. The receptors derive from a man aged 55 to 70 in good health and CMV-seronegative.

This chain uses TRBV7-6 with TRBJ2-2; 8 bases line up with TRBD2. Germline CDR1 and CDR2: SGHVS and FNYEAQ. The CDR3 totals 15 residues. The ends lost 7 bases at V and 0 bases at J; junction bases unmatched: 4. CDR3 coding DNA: TGTGCCAGCAAACCGGGGGGGACGAACACCGGGGAGCTGTTTTTT. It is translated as CASKPGGTNTGELFF.

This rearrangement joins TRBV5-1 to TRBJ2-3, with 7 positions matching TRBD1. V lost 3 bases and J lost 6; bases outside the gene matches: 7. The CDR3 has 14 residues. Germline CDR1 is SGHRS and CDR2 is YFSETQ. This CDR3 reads CASSSPTTGDTQYF. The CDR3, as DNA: TGCGCCAGCAGCTCGCCGACGACAGGGGATACGCAGTATTTT. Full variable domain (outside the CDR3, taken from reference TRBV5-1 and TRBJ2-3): KAGVTQTPRYLIKTRGQQVTLSCSPISGHRSVSWYQQTPGQGLQFLFEYFSETQRNKGNFPGRFSGRQFSNSRSEMNVSTLELGDSALYLCASSSPTTGDTQYFGPGTRLTVL.

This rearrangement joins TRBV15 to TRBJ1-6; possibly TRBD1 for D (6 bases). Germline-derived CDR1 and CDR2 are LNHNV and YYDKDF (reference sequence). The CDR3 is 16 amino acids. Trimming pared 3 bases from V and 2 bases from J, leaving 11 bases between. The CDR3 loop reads CATSSRGGPYNSPLHF. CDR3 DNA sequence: TGTGCCACCAGCAGCCGGGGGGGCCCCTATAATTCACCCCTCCACTTT.

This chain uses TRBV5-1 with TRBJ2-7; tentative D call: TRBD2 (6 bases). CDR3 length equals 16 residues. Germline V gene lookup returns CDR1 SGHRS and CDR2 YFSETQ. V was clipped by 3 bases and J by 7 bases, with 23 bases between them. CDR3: CASSSDSGLMTGEQYF. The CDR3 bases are TGCGCCAGCAGCTCGGACTCGGGACTGATGACTGGAGAGCAGTACTTC.